This paragraph reports one T cell receptor (beta chain). Its specificity is not known. PCR was performed using 60 Vbeta and 13 Jbeta primers. Produced via immunoSEQ multiplex PCR; TCRdb's table is partial and in-frame only. The table lists approximately 190,000 clones, more than 80% of them singletons. This entry comes from a study of cytomegalovirus exposure and HLA in healthy donors. Turning to the study itself: Earlier, fewer than 140 million unique TCR beta sequences were recovered from roughly 180 million T cells by an analysis. Study-level points and caveats: A later analysis reportedly found that, within productive TCRs, an Asian-associated ancestry cluster had fewer N-insertions than the mean observed across the roughly 630 donors. More than 150 TCR beta chains were listed as cytomegalovirus-associated.

The receptor was derived from a woman aged 45-65 years in good health and CMV-seropositive. The sequencing input was PBMCs.

This chain's CDR3 is CASSLGDSNEQFF. As DNA, the CDR3 is TGCGCCAGCAGCTTGGGGGACAGCAATGAGCAGTTCTTC. The chain couples TRBV5-1 to TRBJ2-1, with 7 bases aligning to TRBD1. The CDR3 runs to 13 residues. Looked up from germline, CDR1 is SGHRS and CDR2 is YFSETQ. V lost 0 bases to trimming and J lost 6 bases; unmatched junction nucleotides: 0.